These 25 T cell receptor beta chains share one sample of origin, sequenced in a study of blood T cell repertoires in COVID-19. Assay used: immunoSEQ multiplex PCR; TCRdb lists only in-frame clones, some missing. The sample holds more than 150,000 clones; approximately 87% are singletons and the top ten take around 21%. Material: peripheral blood. The receptors originated from a man between 65 and 85 years old with active or convalescent COVID-19.

This clone has a handful of counts. This chain uses TRBV6-5 with TRBJ1-2, with D possibly being TRBD1 (5 bases). The length of the CDR3 is 14 residues. Germline assignment: CDR1 MNHEY and CDR2 SVGAGI. Between the trimmed V and J ends, which lost 0 bases and 6 bases, there was a span of 11 bases. This CDR3 is CASSYSRGGDGYTF. CDR3 bases: TGTGCCAGCAGTTACTCCCGGGGGGGAGATGGCTACACCTTC.

CDR3 bases: TGCGCCAGCAGCCCTCCGGACAGGGCGGAAGGCTACACCTTC. Its translation: CASSPPDRAEGYTF. The chain links TRBV5-1 to TRBJ1-2; the match to TRBD1 covers 8 bases. The CDR3 consists of 14 residues. V shed 4 bases, J shed 8 bases, and the junction held 10 bases outside the gene matches. Germline-derived CDR1 and CDR2 are SGHRS and YFSETQ.

The V and J genes are TRBV3-1 (or the pseudogene TRBV3-2) and TRBJ1-6; 9 nucleotides match TRBD1. The germline gives CDR1 LGHDT, CDR2 YNNKEL (reference sequence). The CDR3 contains 17 residues. V shed 6 bases, J shed 10 bases, and the junction held 16 bases outside the gene matches. In DNA form, the CDR3 reads TGTGCCAGCAGTCCCCAGGGACAGGGTGGGGTTGAATCACCCCTCCACTTT. The encoded protein is CASSPQGQGGVESPLHF.

The rearrangement joins TRBV29-1 to TRBJ2-1, with 10 bases matching TRBD2. The germline CDR1 and CDR2 sequences are SQVTM and ANQGSEA. The CDR3 has 13 amino acids. The trim removed 8 bases at V and 4 bases at J, leaving 5 bases unmatched. The CDR3: CSTGTSVYNEQFF. The CDR3 coding sequence is TGCAGCACAGGGACTAGCGTTTACAATGAGCAGTTCTTC.

This clone was detected once. The chain has TRBV7-9 and TRBJ1-2, with D possibly being TRBD1 (6 bases). The V end was cut by 8 bases, the J end by 4 bases, with 17 bases between. CDR3 size: 14 residues. Germline values: CDR1 SEHNR, CDR2 FQNEAQ (reference sequence). CDR3 loop: CASRTTGGGYGYTF. In DNA, the CDR3 is TGTGCCAGCCGCACGACGGGGGGCGGCTATGGCTACACCTTC.

The chain joins TRBV28 to TRBJ2-7, with TRBD2 identical over 8 bases. This CDR3 spans 13 amino acids. The V segment lost 8 bases and the J segment 5 bases; nucleotides outside the gene matches: 8. CDR1 MDHEN and CDR2 SYDVKM come from the germline V gene. CDR3 bases: TGTGCCAGCGTCCCAAGCGGGAGAAACGAGCAGTACTTC. As protein: CASVPSGRNEQYF.

The chain is built from TRBV5-1 and TRBJ1-4; D is unresolved. V lost 0 bases and J lost 6, with 15 bases in between. CDR3 size: 16 residues. The germline V gene has CDR1 SGHRS and CDR2 YFSETQ. This chain's CDR3 is CASSLVAGIMDEKLFF. CDR3 coding DNA: TGCGCCAGCAGCTTGGTGGCGGGGATTATGGATGAAAAACTGTTTTTT.

This clone was detected once. This sequence joins TRBV18 and TRBJ1-5, with 7 bases fitting TRBD1. Germline values: CDR1 KGHSH, CDR2 LQKENI. V dropped 1 base and J dropped 5; count of bases not matched to a gene: 5. This CDR3 spans 15 amino acids. The CDR3 nucleotides are TGTGCCAGCTCACCACTCCAGGGGGAAGATCAGCCCCAGCATTTT. This sequence encodes CASSPLQGEDQPQHF.

The chain links TRBV7-9 to TRBJ2-3; D is possibly TRBD1 (5 bases). CDR1 and CDR2 from the germline V gene are SEHNR and FQNEAQ (reference sequence). Deletions cut 5 bases from V and 5 bases from J, with 20 bases between. This CDR3 region has 16 residues. The CDR3 DNA follows: TGTGCCAGCAGCCGCGGCAGGGCCCCTTCCCAAGATACGCAGTATTTT. Protein: CASSRGRAPSQDTQYF.

The rearrangement links TRBV19 to TRBJ2-3; 7 nucleotides line up with TRBD2. Germline V CDR1 and CDR2: LNHDA, SQIVND (reference sequence). V shed 5 bases and J 1 base; nucleotides not matched to a gene: 6. The CDR3 runs 15 residues. The CDR3 here is CASSPLAGGTDTQYF. The CDR3 nucleotides are TGTGCCAGTAGTCCTCTGGCGGGGGGCACAGATACGCAGTATTTT.

The chain uses TRBV4-2 and TRBJ2-1; a possible D gene is TRBD1 (6 bases). Germline CDR1 reads LGHNA; CDR2 reads YNFKEQ. Trimming left V 0 bases short and J 8 bases short, with 14 bases between. The CDR3 covers 15 residues. The DNA for the CDR3 is TGTGCCAGCAGCCAAGATGAGGGCAGGGGACATGAGCAGTTCTTC. Amino acid sequence: CASSQDEGRGHEQFF.

V and J are TRBV19 and TRBJ2-7; 8 nucleotides align to TRBD1. Losses at the gene ends were 4 bases for V and 6 bases for J; bases not matched to a gene: 26. This CDR3 comprises 20 residues. Germline V gene data show CDR1 as LNHDA and CDR2 as SQIVND (reference sequence). For the CDR3, the DNA is TGTGCCAGTAGTAGTAAACCCGCGTCGTTTGTAGGGGACAGGAGATCCGAGCAGTACTTC. Translating gives CASSSKPASFVGDRRSEQYF.

V gene TRBV7-8 combines with J gene TRBJ1-4; 7 bases match TRBD1. The CDR3 spans 14 residues. With 5 bases clipped from V and 8 bases from J, the junction kept 8 bases outside the gene matches. Per the germline V gene, CDR1 is SGHVS and CDR2 is FQNEAQ. The CDR3 DNA reads as TGTGCCAGCAGCACCTACAGGGGTGAGGAAAAACTGTTTTTT. It specifies CASSTYRGEEKLFF.

J is TRBJ2-1 and V is TRBV28; D unclear. This CDR3 has 15 residues. Germline assignment: CDR1 MDHEN and CDR2 SYDVKM. V was pared by 5 bases and J by 4 bases, with 15 bases between. CDR3 residues: CASSPSRRYYNEQFF. DNA for the CDR3: TGTGCCAGCAGTCCCTCCCGCCGCTATTACAATGAGCAGTTCTTC.

The V gene is TRBV7-8, the J gene TRBJ1-2, with a tentative D call TRBD1 (6 bases). With 5 bases removed from V and 4 bases from J, the gap between germline ends came to 17 bases. CDR1 is SGHVS and CDR2 is FQNEAQ in the germline V gene. This CDR3 is 15 amino acids long. CDR3 loop: CASSTGGTNRYGYTF. The DNA for the CDR3 is TGTGCCAGCAGCACGGGGGGCACGAATCGCTATGGCTACACCTTC.

This chain joins TRBV7-2 and TRBJ2-3; tentative D call: TRBD1 (6 bases). Germline V gene sequence: CDR1 SGHTA, CDR2 FQGNSA. The V end was cut by 5 bases, the J end by 7 bases, with 10 bases between. The CDR3 is made up of 12 amino acids. CDR3 amino acids: CASSPQGYTQYF. DNA for the CDR3: TGTGCCAGCAGCCCCCAGGGGTATACGCAGTATTTT.

The chain employs TRBV4-1 and TRBJ2-1, with TRBD1 identical over 8 bases. CDR1 and CDR2 from the germline V gene are MGHRA and YSYEKL. This CDR3 contains 17 residues. Germline trimming cut 1 base from V and 3 bases from J; bases unmatched to any gene: 8. CDR3 sequence: CASSQVGRGQGYNEQFF. In DNA, the CDR3 is TGCGCCAGCAGCCAAGTGGGTCGCGGACAGGGCTACAATGAGCAGTTCTTC.

The rearrangement joins TRBV11-2 to TRBJ1-2; no clear D. V dropped 0 bases and J dropped 6 bases, with 8 bases sitting between them. Germline V lookup: CDR1 SGHAT, CDR2 FQNNGV. The CDR3 spans 13 residues. CDR3 in amino acids: CASSLDRRDGYTF. Here the CDR3 DNA reads TGTGCCAGCAGCTTAGATCGCCGAGATGGCTACACCTTC.

The count of this clone is one. The V and J genes are TRBV19 and TRBJ1-2; D is unclear. CDR3 length: 11 amino acids. The V end lost 5 bases, the J end lost 5 bases, and 6 bases lay between the germline ends. Germline assignment: CDR1 LNHDA and CDR2 SQIVND (reference sequence). CDR3 loop: CASSRRYGYTF. The CDR3 bases are TGTGCCAGTAGTCGTAGATATGGCTACACCTTC.

This clone was detected only a few times. CDR3 region: CASSRWRGGNTIYF. In nucleotides, the CDR3 is TGTGCCAGCAGCCGATGGAGGGGTGGAAACACCATATATTTT. V and J are TRBV11-2 and TRBJ1-3, with D possibly matching TRBD1 (5 bases). Germline lookup yields CDR1 SGHAT and CDR2 FQNNGV. The V and J ends lost 5 bases and 3 bases respectively, with 11 bases between them. The CDR3 covers 14 residues.

This clone was seen a few times. The CDR3 loop reads CASSYSRDYEQYF. The CDR3 bases are TGTGCCAGCAGTTACTCGAGGGATTACGAGCAGTACTTC. The V gene is TRBV6-6, the J gene TRBJ2-7, with a weak D call TRBD2 (5 bases). Germline CDR1 and CDR2: MNHNY and SVGAGI (reference sequence). V lost 0 bases and J 4 bases, leaving 7 bases between the germline ends. This CDR3 has 13 residues.

The chain employs TRBV18 and TRBJ1-1; 7 bases line up with TRBD1. Unmatched junction bases numbered 3, after V lost 5 bases and J lost 0 bases. CDR1 and CDR2 (germline): KGHSH, LQKENI. The CDR3 is made up of 14 amino acids. The CDR3 bases are TGTGCCAGCTCAACCGGGACAGTGAACACTGAAGCTTTCTTT. It translates to CASSTGTVNTEAFF.

The genes are TRBV23-1 and TRBJ2-3; D is perhaps TRBD1 (6 bases). TRBV23-1 is given ORF status, its function remaining uncertain. Between the trimmed V and J ends, which lost 2 bases and 2 bases, there was a span of 17 bases. The CDR3 totals 17 residues. CDR3: CASSQTGTQADTDTQYF. The CDR3 nucleotides read TGCGCCAGCAGTCAAACCGGGACACAGGCAGACACAGATACGCAGTATTTT.

V is TRBV7-8 and J is TRBJ1-1, with a weak D call TRBD1 (5 bases). CDR1 is SGHVS and CDR2 is FQNEAQ in the germline V gene. The V gene lost 5 bases and the J gene lost 0 bases, with 7 bases spanning the gap. The CDR3 sequence is 13 residues long. In DNA, the CDR3 is TGTGCCAGCAGCCGACAGTTGAACACTGAAGCTTTCTTT. Its translation is CASSRQLNTEAFF.

There are a few counts of this clone. The chain combines TRBV4-3 with TRBJ1-3, with a tentative D call TRBD1 (6 bases). Trimming left V 3 bases short and J 4 bases short, with 10 bases between. The CDR3 extends over 14 amino acids. The germline CDR1 and CDR2 sequences are LGHNA and YSLEER. This CDR3 is CASSHRGRGNTIYF. CDR3 in DNA: TGCGCCAGCAGCCACAGGGGCCGCGGAAACACCATATATTTT.